This T cell receptor beta chain was identified in a study of blood T cell repertoires in COVID-19. About the study: The study drew acute and convalescent COVID-19 samples from the United States, Italy and Spain. The analysed material was cDNA or gDNA that came from T cells, B-cell-depleted T cells, or PBMCs.

Per the study methods: Reference gene primer amplification gave nucleated cell count estimates. Clones were sequenced by immunoSEQ multiplex PCR, and TCRdb holds only the in-frame ones, with some missing. V and J calls and clone size come straight from that table; D and trimming were deduced from the DNA. This table holds approximately 260,000 clones, around 83% found once. V gave up 4 bases and J gave up 6 bases; unmatched junction bases: 10. The CDR3 has 15 residues. The germline CDR1 and CDR2 sequences are SGHTS and YDEGEE. V gene TRBV5-8 combines with J gene TRBJ2-3; TRBD1 matches at 8 bases. Sequences were obtained from peripheral blood. This receptor was obtained from a woman aged 60-70 years with active or convalescent COVID-19. The CDR3 loop reads CASSPRDRRRDTQYF. In DNA form, the CDR3 reads TGTGCCAGCAGCCCCCGGGACAGGAGGAGGGATACGCAGTATTTT.